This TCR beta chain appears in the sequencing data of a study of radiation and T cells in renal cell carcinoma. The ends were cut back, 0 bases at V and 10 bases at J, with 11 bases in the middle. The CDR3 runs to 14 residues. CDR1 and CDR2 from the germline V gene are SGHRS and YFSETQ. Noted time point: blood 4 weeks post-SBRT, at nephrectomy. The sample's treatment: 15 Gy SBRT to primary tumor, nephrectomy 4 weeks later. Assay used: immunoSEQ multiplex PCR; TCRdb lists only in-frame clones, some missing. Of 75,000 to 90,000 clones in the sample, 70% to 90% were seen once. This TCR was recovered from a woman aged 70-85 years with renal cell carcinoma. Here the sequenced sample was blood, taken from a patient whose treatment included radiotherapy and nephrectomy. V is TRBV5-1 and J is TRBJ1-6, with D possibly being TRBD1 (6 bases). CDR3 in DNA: TGCGCCAGCAGCTTGGAAACAGGGAAATCACCCCTCCACTTT. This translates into CASSLETGKSPLHF.